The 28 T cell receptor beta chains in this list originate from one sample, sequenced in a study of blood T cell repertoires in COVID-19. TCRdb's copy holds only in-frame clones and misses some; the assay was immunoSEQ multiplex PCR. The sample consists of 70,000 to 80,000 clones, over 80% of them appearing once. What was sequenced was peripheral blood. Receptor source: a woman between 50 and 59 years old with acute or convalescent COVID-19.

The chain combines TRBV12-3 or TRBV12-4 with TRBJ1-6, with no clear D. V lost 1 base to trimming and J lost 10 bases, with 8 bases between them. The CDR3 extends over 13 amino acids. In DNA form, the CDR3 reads TGTGCCAGCAGTTTAGGGGGAGGATCACCCCTCCACTTT. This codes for CASSLGGGSPLHF.

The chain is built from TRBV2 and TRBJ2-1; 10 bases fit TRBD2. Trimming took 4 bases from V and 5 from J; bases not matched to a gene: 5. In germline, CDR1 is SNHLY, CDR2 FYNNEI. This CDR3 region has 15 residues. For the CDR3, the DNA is TGTGCCAGCAGTGGAAGCGGGAGGGCCAACAATGAGCAGTTCTTC. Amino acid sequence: CASSGSGRANNEQFF.

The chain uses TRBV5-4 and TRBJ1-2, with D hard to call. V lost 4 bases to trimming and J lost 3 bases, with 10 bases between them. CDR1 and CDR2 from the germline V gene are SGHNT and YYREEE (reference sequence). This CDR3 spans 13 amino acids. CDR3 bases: TGTGCCAGCAGCCCCTCTTCGGACTATGGCTACACCTTC. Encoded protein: CASSPSSDYGYTF.

The CDR3 region has the DNA TGTGCTAGTGGACGGGGACAGGCAAGGGGGAACACCATATATTTT. The encoded protein is CASGRGQARGNTIYF. The chain combines TRBV12-5 with TRBJ1-3, with 8 bases aligning to TRBD1. This CDR3 has 15 amino acids. CDR1 is LGHNT, CDR2 FRNRAP, per germline. Losses at the gene ends were 6 bases for V and 7 bases for J; bases not matched to a gene: 11.

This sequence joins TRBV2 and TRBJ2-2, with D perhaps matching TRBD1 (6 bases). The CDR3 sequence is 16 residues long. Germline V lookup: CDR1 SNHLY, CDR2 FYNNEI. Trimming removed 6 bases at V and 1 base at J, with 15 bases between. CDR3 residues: CASSVSRDKNTGELFF. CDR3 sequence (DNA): TGTGCCAGCAGCGTGTCCCGGGACAAGAACACCGGGGAGCTGTTTTTT.

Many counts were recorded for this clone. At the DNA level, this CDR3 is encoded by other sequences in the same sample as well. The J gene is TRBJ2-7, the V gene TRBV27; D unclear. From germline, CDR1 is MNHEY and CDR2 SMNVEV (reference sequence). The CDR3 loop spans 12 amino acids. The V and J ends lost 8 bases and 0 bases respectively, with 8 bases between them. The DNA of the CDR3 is TGTGCCAGCTTTTCTAGCTCCTACGAGCAGTACTTC. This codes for CASFSSSYEQYF.

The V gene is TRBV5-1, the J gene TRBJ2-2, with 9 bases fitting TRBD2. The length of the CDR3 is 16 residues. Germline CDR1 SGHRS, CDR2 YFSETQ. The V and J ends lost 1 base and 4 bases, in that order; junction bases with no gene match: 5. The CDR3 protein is CASSLLAGGRTGELFF. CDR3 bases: TGCGCCAGCAGCTTGCTGGCGGGGGGGCGCACCGGGGAGCTGTTTTTT. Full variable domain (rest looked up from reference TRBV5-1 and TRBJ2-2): KAGVTQTPRYLIKTRGQQVTLSCSPISGHRSVSWYQQTPGQGLQFLFEYFSETQRNKGNFPGRFSGRQFSNSRSEMNVSTLELGDSALYLCASSLLAGGRTGELFFGEGSRLTVL.

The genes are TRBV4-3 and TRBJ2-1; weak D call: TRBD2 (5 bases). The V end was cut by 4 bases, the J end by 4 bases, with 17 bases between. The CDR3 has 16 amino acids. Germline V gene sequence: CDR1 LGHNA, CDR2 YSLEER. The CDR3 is CASSRGQPGIYNEQFF. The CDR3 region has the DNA TGCGCCAGCAGCCGAGGGCAACCGGGAATTTACAATGAGCAGTTCTTC.

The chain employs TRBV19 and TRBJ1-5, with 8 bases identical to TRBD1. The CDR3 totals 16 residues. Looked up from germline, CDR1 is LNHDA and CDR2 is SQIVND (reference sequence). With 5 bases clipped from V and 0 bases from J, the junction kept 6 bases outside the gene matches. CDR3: CASSPPGGFSNQPQHF. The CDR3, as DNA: TGTGCCAGTAGTCCCCCAGGGGGCTTTAGCAATCAGCCCCAGCATTTT.

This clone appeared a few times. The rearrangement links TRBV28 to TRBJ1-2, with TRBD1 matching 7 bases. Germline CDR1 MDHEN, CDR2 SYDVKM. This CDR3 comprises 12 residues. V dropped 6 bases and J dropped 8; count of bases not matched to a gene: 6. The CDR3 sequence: CASRNRGKGYTF. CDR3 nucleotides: TGTGCCAGCAGAAACAGGGGAAAGGGCTACACCTTC.

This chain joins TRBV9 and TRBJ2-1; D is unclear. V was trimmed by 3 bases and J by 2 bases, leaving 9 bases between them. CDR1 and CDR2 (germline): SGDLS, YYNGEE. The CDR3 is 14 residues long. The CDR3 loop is CASSAPPTYNEQFF. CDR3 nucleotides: TGTGCCAGCAGCGCGCCACCTACCTACAATGAGCAGTTCTTC. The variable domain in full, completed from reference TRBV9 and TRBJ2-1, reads DSGVTQTPKHLITATGQRVTLRCSPRSGDLSVYWYQQSLDQGLQFLIQYYNGEERAKGNILERFSAQQFPDLHSELNLSSLELGDSALYFCASSAPPTYNEQFFGPGTRLTVL.

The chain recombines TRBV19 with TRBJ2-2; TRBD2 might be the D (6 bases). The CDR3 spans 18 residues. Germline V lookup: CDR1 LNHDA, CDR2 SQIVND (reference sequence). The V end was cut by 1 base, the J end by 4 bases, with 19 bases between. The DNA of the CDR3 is TGTGCCAGTAGTATAGGGCTCGGAGGGATTACGGTCACCGGGGAGCTGTTTTTT. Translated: CASSIGLGGITVTGELFF.

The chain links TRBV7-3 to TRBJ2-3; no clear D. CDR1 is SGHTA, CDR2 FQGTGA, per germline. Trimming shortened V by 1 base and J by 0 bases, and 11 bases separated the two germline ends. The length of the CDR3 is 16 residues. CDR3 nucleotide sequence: TGTGCCAGCAGCTTAATGGGCACTGGGAGCACAGATACGCAGTATTTT. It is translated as CASSLMGTGSTDTQYF.

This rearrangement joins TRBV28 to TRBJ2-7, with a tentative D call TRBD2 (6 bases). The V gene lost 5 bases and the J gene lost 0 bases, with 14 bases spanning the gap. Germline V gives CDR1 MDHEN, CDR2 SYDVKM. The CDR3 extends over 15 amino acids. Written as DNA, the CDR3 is TGTGCCAGCAGTCGACTCACCGGGAGCTCCTACGAGCAGTACTTC. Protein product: CASSRLTGSSYEQYF.

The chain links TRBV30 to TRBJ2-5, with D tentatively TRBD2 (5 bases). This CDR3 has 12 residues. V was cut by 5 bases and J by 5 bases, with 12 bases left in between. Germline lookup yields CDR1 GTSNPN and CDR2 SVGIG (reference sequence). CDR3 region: CAWSSGGETQYF. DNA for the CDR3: TGTGCCTGGTCCTCCGGCGGGGAGACCCAGTACTTC. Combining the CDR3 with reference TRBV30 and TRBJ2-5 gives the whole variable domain SQTIHQWPATLVQPVGSPLSLECTVEGTSNPNLYWYRQAAGRGLQLLFYSVGIGQISSEVPQNLSASRPQDRQFILSSKKLLLSDSGFYLCAWSSGGETQYFGPGTRLLVL.

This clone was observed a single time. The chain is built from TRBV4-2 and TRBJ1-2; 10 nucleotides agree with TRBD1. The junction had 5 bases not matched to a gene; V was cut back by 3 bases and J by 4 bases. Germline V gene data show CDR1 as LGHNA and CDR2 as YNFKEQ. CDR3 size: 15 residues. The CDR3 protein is CASSQRTGGGYGYTF. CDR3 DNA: TGTGCCAGCAGCCAGAGGACAGGGGGGGGCTATGGCTACACCTTC.

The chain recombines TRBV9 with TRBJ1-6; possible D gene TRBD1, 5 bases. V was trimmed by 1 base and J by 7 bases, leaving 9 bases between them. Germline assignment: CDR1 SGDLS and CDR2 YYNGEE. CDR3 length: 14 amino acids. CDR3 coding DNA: TGTGCCAGCAGCGTACAGGGATCCAATTCACCCCTCCACTTT. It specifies CASSVQGSNSPLHF. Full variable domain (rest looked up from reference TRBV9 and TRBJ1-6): DSGVTQTPKHLITATGQRVTLRCSPRSGDLSVYWYQQSLDQGLQFLIQYYNGEERAKGNILERFSAQQFPDLHSELNLSSLELGDSALYFCASSVQGSNSPLHFGNGTRLTVT.

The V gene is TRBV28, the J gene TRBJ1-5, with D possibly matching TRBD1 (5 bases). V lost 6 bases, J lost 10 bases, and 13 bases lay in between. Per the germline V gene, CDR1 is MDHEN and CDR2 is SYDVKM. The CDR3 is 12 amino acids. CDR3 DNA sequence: TGTGCCAGCAGAGGGGAACCCGGACCCCAGCATTTT. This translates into CASRGEPGPQHF.

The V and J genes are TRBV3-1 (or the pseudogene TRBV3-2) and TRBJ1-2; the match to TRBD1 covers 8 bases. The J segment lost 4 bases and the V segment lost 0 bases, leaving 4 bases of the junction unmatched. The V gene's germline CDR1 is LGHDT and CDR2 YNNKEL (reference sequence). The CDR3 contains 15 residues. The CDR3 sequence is CASSQDRGRVYGYTF. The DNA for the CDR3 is TGTGCCAGCAGCCAAGACAGGGGGCGCGTCTATGGCTACACCTTC.

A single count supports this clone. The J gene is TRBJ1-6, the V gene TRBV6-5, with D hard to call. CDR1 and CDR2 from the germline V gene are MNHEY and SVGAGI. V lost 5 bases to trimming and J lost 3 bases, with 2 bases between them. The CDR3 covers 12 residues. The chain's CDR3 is CASSHYNSPLHF. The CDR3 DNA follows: TGTGCCAGCAGTCACTATAATTCACCCCTCCACTTT.

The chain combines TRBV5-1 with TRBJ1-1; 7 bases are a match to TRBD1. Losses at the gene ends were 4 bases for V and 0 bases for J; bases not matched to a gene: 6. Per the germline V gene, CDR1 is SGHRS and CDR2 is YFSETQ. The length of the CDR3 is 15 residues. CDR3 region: CASSASTGVNTEAFF. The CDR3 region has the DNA TGCGCCAGCAGCGCCAGCACAGGGGTGAACACTGAAGCTTTCTTT.

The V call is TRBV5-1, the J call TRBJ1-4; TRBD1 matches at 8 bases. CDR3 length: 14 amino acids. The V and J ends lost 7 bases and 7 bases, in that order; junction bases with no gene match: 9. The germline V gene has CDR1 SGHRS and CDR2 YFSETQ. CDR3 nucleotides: TGCGCCAGCGGGTCGGGACAGGACTTTGAAAAACTGTTTTTT. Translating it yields CASGSGQDFEKLFF.

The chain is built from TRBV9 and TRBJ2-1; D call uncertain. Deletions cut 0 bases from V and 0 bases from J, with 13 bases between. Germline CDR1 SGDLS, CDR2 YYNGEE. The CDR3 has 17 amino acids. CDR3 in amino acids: CASSVVAGRSSYNEQFF. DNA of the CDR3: TGTGCCAGCAGCGTAGTGGCAGGAAGAAGCTCCTACAATGAGCAGTTCTTC.

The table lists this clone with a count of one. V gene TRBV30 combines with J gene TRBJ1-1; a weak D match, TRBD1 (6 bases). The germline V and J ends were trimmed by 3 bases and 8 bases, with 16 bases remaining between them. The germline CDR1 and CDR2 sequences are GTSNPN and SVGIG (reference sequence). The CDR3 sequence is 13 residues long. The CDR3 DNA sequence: TGTGCCTGGAGCAAAACGGACAGTCGGGAAGCTTTCTTT. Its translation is CAWSKTDSREAFF.

The CDR3 coding sequence is TGTGCCAGCAGCACTGACAGGGGGAACACAGATACGCAGTATTTT. It specifies CASSTDRGNTDTQYF. The chain has TRBV5-6 and TRBJ2-3, with TRBD1 matching over 9 bases. The CDR3 has 15 amino acids. V shed 4 bases and J 2 bases; nucleotides not matched to a gene: 5. Germline V gene lookup returns CDR1 SGHDT and CDR2 YYEEEE.

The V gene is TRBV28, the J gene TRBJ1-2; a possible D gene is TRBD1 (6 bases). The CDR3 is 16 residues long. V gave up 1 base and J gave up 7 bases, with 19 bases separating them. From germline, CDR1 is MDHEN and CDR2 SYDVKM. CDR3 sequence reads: CASSLSSPGVRGGYTF. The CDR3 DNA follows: TGTGCCAGCAGTTTATCATCCCCAGGGGTGAGGGGTGGCTACACCTTC.

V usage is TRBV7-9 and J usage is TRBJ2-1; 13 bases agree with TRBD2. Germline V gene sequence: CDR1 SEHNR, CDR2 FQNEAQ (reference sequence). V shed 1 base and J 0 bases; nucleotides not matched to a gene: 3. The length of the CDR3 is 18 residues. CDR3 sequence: CASSLELAGGSSYNEQFF. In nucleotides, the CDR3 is TGTGCCAGCAGCTTAGAACTAGCGGGAGGGAGCTCCTACAATGAGCAGTTCTTC. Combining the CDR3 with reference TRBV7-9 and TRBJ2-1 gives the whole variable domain DTGVSQNPRHKITKRGQNVTFRCDPISEHNRLYWYRQTLGQGPEFLTYFQNEAQLEKSRLLSDRFSAERPKGSFSTLEIQRTEQGDSAMYLCASSLELAGGSSYNEQFFGPGTRLTVL.

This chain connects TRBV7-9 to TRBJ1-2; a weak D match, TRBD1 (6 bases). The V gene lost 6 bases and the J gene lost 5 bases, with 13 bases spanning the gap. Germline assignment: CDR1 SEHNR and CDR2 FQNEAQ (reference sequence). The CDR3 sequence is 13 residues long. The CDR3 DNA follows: TGTGCCAGCAGACAGGACAGTATGTATGGCTACACCTTC. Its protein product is CASRQDSMYGYTF. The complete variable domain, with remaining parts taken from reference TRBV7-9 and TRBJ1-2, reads DTGVSQNPRHKITKRGQNVTFRCDPISEHNRLYWYRQTLGQGPEFLTYFQNEAQLEKSRLLSDRFSAERPKGSFSTLEIQRTEQGDSAMYLCASRQDSMYGYTFGSGTRLTVV.